These T cell receptor beta chains were read from a single sample in a study of blood T cells in healthy people across ages. TCRdb called the 5' RACE reads again in MiXCR, with one record for every CDR3 protein. The sample has 1.5 million to 2 million distinct CDR3 sequences, around half seen once; the top ten hold more than 2%. Source material: blood. The origin of the receptors is a woman aged 40 to 50 in good health. Each CDR3 is given with its conserved first and last residue. The order of the fields is clone size, V gene, J gene, CDR3 length, D gene, CDR3 protein, CDR3 DNA. A D gene is named only where the DNA matches it firmly. Expanded clones get a size class; other rows say once, few or many, or leave the size out.

clone_size: -; v_call: TRBV7-2; j_call: TRBJ2-1; cdr3_length: 13; d_call: -; cdr3_aa: CASSLTSGSPQFF; cdr3_nt: TGTGCCAGCAGCTTGACGTCGGGGAGCCCGCAGTTCTTC
clone_size: -; v_call: TRBV27; j_call: TRBJ1-2; cdr3_length: 14; d_call: -; cdr3_aa: CASSLGVQGGGYTF; cdr3_nt: TGTGCCAGCAGTTTAGGGGTGCAGGGAGGTGGCTACACCTTC
clone_size: -; v_call: TRBV11-2; j_call: TRBJ2-4; cdr3_length: 14; d_call: TRBD1; cdr3_aa: CASSLARGQNIQYF; cdr3_nt: TGTGCCAGCAGCTTAGCAAGGGGGCAGAACATTCAGTACTTC
clone_size: few; v_call: TRBV20-1; j_call: TRBJ2-3; cdr3_length: 18; d_call: TRBD2; cdr3_aa: CSAAPGLAGLHSTDTQYF; cdr3_nt: TGCAGTGCTGCTCCGGGACTAGCGGGGCTCCATAGCACAGATACGCAGTATTTT
clone_size: few; v_call: TRBV7-9; j_call: TRBJ1-2; cdr3_length: 14; d_call: -; cdr3_aa: CASTETGTNYGYTF; cdr3_nt: TGTGCCAGCACCGAAACCGGGACAAACTATGGCTACACCTTC
clone_size: -; v_call: TRBV7-8; j_call: TRBJ2-5; cdr3_length: 19; d_call: TRBD1; cdr3_aa: CASSPTVPDRGRWVNEQYF; cdr3_nt: TGTGCCAGCAGCCCCACCGTTCCAGACAGGGGGCGTTGGGTGAATGAGCAGTACTTC
clone_size: -; v_call: TRBV28; j_call: TRBJ1-4; cdr3_length: 14; d_call: -; cdr3_aa: CASNRGVPNEKLFF; cdr3_nt: TGTGCCAGCAACCGGGGGGTCCCTAATGAAAAACTGTTTTTT
clone_size: -; v_call: TRBV4-2; j_call: TRBJ2-5; cdr3_length: 16; d_call: -; cdr3_aa: CASSQGVSSRMETQYF; cdr3_nt: TGTGCCAGCAGCCAAGGTGTTTCTTCCAGAATGGAGACCCAGTACTTC
clone_size: -; v_call: TRBV12-3/TRBV12-4; j_call: TRBJ2-3; cdr3_length: 15; d_call: -; cdr3_aa: CASTRLGTSTDTQYF; cdr3_nt: TGTGCCAGCACCCGGTTAGGGACGAGCACAGATACGCAGTATTTT
clone_size: few; v_call: TRBV6-1; j_call: TRBJ1-2; cdr3_length: 15; d_call: -; cdr3_aa: CASSGSSSGNYGYTF; cdr3_nt: TGTGCCAGCAGTGGAAGTTCTTCCGGTAACTATGGCTACACCTTC
clone_size: -; v_call: TRBV4-1; j_call: TRBJ1-2; cdr3_length: 16; d_call: TRBD1; cdr3_aa: CASSQEVNRGLYGYTF; cdr3_nt: TGCGCCAGCAGCCAAGAAGTGAACAGGGGACTGTATGGCTACACCTTC